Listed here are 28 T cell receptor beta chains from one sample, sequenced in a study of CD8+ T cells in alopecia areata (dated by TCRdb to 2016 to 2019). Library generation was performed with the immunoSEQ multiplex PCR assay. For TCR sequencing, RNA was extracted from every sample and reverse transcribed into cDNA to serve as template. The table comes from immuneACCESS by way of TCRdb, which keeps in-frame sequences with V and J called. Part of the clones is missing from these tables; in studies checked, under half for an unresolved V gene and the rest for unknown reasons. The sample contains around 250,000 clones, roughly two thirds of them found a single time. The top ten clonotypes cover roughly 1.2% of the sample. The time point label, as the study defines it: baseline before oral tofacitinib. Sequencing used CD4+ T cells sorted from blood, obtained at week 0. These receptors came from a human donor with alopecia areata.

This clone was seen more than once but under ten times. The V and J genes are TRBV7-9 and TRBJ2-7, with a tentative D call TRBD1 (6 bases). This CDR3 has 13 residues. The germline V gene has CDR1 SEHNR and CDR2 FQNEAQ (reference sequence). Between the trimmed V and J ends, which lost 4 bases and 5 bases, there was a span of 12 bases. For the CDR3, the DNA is TGTGCCAGCAGCTCCATACAGGGCCACGAGCAGTACTTC. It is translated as CASSSIQGHEQYF.

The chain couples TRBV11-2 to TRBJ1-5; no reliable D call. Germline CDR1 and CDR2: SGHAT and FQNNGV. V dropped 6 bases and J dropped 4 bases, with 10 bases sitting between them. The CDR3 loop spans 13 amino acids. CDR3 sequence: CASSLTQNQPQHF. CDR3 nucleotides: TGTGCCAGCAGTCTGACACAGAATCAGCCCCAGCATTTT. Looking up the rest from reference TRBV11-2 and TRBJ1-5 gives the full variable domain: EAGVAQSPRYKIIEKRQSVAFWCNPISGHATLYWYQQILGQGPKLLIQFQNNGVVDDSQLPKDRFSAERLKGVDSTLKIQPAKLEDSAVYLCASSLTQNQPQHFGDGTRLSIL.

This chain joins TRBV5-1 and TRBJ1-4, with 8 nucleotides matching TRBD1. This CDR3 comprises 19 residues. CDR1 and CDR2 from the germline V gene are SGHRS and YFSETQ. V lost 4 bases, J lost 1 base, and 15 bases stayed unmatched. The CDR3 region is CASSPRPPGGWGTNEKLFF. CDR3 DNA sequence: TGCGCCAGCAGCCCCCGGCCGCCAGGGGGCTGGGGAACTAATGAAAAACTGTTTTTT.

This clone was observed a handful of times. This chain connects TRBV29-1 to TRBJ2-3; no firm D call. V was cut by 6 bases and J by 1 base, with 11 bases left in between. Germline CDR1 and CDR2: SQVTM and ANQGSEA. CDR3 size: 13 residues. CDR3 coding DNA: TGCAGCGTGGACGGCCCCCGCACAGATACGCAGTATTTT. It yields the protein CSVDGPRTDTQYF.

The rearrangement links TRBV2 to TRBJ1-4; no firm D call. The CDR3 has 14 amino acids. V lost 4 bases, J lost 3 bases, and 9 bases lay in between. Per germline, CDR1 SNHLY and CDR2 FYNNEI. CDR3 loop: CASSVGPANEKLFF. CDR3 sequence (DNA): TGTGCCAGCAGTGTAGGCCCCGCTAATGAAAAACTGTTTTTT.

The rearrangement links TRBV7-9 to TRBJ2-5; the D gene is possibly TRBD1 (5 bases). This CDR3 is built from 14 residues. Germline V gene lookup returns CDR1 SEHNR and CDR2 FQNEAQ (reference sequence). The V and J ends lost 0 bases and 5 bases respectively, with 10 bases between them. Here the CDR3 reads CASSLAGLPETQYF. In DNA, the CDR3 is TGTGCCAGCAGCTTAGCGGGGCTGCCGGAGACCCAGTACTTC.

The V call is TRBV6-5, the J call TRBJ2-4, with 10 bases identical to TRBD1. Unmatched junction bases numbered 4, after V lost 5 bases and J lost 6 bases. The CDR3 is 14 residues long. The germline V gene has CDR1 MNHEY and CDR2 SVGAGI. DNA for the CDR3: TGTGCCAGCAGTAGGGACAGGGGAAGAAACATTCAGTACTTC. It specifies CASSRDRGRNIQYF.

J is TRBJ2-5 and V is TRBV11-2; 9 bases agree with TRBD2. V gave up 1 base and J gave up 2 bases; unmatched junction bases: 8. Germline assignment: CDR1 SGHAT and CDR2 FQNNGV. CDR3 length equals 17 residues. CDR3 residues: CASSLGLGLAWQETQYF. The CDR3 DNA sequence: TGTGCCAGCAGCTTAGGGTTGGGACTAGCATGGCAAGAGACCCAGTACTTC.

CDR3: CASSYRGSSSPLHF. The DNA for the CDR3 is TGTGCCAGCAGTTACAGGGGGTCTTCTTCACCCCTCCACTTT. V usage is TRBV27 and J usage is TRBJ1-6, with 8 bases fitting TRBD1. Losses at the gene ends were 4 bases for V and 9 bases for J; bases not matched to a gene: 5. In germline, CDR1 is MNHEY, CDR2 SMNVEV (reference sequence). The CDR3 consists of 14 residues.

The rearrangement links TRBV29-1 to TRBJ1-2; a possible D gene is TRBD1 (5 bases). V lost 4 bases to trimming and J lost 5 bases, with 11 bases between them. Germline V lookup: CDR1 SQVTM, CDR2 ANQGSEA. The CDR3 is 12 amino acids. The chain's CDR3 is CSVGGTEYGYTF. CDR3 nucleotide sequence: TGCAGCGTTGGGGGGACGGAGTATGGCTACACCTTC.

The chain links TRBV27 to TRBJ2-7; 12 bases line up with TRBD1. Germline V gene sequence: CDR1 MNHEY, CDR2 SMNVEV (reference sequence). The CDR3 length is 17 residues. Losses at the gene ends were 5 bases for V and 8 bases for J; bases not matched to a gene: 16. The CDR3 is CASSQKVGQGADLQQYF. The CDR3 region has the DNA TGTGCCAGCAGTCAGAAGGTGGGACAGGGGGCTGATTTACAGCAGTACTTC.

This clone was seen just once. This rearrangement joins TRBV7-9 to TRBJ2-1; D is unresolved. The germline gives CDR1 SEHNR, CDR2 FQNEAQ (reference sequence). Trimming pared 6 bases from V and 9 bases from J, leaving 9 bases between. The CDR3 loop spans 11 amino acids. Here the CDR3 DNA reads TGTGCCAGCAGGGAGTTGGGTGAGCAGTTCTTC. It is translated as CASRELGEQFF. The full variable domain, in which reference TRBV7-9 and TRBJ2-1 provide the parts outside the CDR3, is DTGVSQNPRHKITKRGQNVTFRCDPISEHNRLYWYRQTLGQGPEFLTYFQNEAQLEKSRLLSDRFSAERPKGSFSTLEIQRTEQGDSAMYLCASRELGEQFFGPGTRLTVL.

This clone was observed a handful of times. This CDR3 reads CASSQAPATGGANEQFF. In nucleotides, the CDR3 is TGCGCCAGCAGCCAAGCCCCAGCAACCGGGGGGGCGAACGAGCAGTTCTTC. V and J are TRBV4-3 and TRBJ2-1; TRBD2 aligns across 8 bases. The CDR3 runs 17 residues. The V gene end was trimmed by 1 base and the J gene end by 10 bases; junction bases not matched to a gene: 15. CDR1 and CDR2 (germline): LGHNA, YSLEER.

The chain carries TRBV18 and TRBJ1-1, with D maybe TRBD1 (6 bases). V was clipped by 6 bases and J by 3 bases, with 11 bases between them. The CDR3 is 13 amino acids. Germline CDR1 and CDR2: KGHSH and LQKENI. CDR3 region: CASSGTKDTEAFF. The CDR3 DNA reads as TGTGCCAGCTCTGGGACAAAGGACACTGAAGCTTTCTTT.

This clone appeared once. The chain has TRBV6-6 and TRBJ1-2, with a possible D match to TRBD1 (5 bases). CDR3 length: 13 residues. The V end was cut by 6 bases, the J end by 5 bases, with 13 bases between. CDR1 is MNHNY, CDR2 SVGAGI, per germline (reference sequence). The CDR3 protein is CASSSGTSYGYTF. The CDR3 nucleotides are TGTGCCAGCAGCTCCGGGACGTCTTATGGCTACACCTTC.

The CDR3 region has the DNA TGTGCCAGCGGAGAGGACAGGGGAGGCTATGGCTACACCTTC. Translating gives CASGEDRGGYGYTF. The chain joins TRBV6-1 to TRBJ1-2, with 9 bases lining up with TRBD1. V dropped 8 bases and J dropped 4; count of bases not matched to a gene: 8. This CDR3 spans 14 amino acids. The germline V gene encodes CDR1 MNHNS and CDR2 SASEGT.

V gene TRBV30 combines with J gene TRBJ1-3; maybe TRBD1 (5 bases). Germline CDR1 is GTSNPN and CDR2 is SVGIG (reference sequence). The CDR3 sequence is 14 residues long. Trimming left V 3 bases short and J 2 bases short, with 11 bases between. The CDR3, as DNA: TGTGCCTGGAGGGAACGGGGCGCTGGAAACACCATATATTTT. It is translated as CAWRERGAGNTIYF.

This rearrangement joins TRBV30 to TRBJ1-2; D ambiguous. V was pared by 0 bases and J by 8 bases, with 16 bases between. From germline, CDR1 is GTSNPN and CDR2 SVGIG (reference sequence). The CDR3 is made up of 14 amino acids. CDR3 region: CAWSVLGGRWGYTF. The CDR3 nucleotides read TGTGCCTGGAGTGTATTGGGTGGACGCTGGGGCTACACCTTC.

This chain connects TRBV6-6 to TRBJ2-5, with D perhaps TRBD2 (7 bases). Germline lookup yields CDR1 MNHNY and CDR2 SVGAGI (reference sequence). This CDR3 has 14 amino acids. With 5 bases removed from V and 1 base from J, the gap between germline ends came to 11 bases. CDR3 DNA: TGTGCCAGCAGTCTAGGGGGGGTCCAAGAGACCCAGTACTTC. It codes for CASSLGGVQETQYF.

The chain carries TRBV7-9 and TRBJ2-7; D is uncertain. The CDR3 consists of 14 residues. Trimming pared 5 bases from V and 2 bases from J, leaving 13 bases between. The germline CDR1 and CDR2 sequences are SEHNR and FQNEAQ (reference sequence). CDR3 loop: CASSASGSPYEQYF. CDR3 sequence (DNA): TGTGCCAGCAGCGCGTCGGGTTCGCCCTACGAGCAGTACTTC.

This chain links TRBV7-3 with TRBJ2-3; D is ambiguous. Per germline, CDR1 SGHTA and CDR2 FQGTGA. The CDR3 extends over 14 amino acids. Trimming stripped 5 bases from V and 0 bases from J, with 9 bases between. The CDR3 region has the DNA TGTGCCAGCAGCCCCGCAGCTAGCACAGATACGCAGTATTTT. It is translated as CASSPAASTDTQYF.

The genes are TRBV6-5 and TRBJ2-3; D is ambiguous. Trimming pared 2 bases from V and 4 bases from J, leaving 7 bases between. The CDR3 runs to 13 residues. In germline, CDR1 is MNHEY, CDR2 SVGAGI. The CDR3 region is CASSYTSADTQYF. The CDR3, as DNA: TGTGCCAGCAGTTACACGTCCGCAGATACGCAGTATTTT.

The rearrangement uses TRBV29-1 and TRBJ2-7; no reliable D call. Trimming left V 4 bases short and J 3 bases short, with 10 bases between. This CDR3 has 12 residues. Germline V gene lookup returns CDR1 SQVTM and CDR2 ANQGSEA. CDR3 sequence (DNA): TGCAGCGTTGCCCGTGGTGTCTACGAGCAGTACTTC. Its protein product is CSVARGVYEQYF.

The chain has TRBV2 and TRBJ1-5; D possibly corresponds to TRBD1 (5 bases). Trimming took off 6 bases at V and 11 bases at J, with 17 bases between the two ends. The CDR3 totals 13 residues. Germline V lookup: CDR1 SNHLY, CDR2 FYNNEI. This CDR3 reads CASRGRDYLAQHF. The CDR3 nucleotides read TGTGCCAGCAGGGGTCGGGACTATCTGGCCCAGCATTTT. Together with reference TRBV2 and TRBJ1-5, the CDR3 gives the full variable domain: EPEVTQTPSHQVTQMGQEVILRCVPISNHLYFYWYRQILGQKVEFLVSFYNNEISEKSEIFDDQFSVERPDGSNFTLKIRSTKLEDSAMYFCASRGRDYLAQHFGDGTRLSIL.

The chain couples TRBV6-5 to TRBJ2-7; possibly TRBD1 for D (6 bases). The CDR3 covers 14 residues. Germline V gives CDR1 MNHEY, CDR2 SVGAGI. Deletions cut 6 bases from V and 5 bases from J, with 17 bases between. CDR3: CASSSQGPRDEQYF. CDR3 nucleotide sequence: TGTGCCAGCAGCTCACAGGGACCGCGGGACGAGCAGTACTTC.

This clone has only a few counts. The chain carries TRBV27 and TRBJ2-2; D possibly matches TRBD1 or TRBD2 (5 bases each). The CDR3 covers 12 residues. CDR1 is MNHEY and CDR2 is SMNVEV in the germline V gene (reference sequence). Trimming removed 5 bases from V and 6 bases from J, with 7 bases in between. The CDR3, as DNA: TGTGCCAGCAGTACGGGGCCCGGGGAGCTGTTTTTT. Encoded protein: CASSTGPGELFF.

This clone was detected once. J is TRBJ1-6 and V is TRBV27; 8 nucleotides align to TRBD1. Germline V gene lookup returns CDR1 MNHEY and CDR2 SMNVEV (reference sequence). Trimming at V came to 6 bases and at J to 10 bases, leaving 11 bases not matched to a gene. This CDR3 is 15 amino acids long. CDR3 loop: CASSFHPGGASPLHF. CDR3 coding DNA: TGTGCCAGCAGCTTTCACCCAGGGGGCGCATCACCCCTCCACTTT.

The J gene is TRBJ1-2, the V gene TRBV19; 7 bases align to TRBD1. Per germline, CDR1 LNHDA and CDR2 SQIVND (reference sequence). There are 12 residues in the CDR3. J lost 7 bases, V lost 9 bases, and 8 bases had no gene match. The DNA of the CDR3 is TGTGCCAGGGAGAAGGGGGCGCGTGGCTACACCTTC. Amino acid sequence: CAREKGARGYTF.